Reported below is one T cell receptor beta chain. Its antigen is unknown. Combining a sample-barcoded 5' primer with a J-beta primer mix, a second PCR ran for 7 to 11 cycles. TCRdb re-called the 5' RACE reads with MiXCR, one entry per CDR3 protein. The sample includes approximately 1,000,000 distinct CDR3 sequences, less than 45% of them seen just once. CDR1 and CDR2 from the germline V gene are LGHNA and YNFKEQ. With 0 bases removed from V and 4 bases from J, the gap between germline ends came to 9 bases. The CDR3 is 15 residues long. The sample comes from a study of blood T cells in healthy people across ages. Broader study findings: Nothing was known about donor CMV status, and this possibly confounded expanded clonotype changes. Roughly linear age-related decline in beta diversity appeared, significant by age approximately 41.

Sequencing used blood. The receptor comes from a man aged 18 to 29 in good health. The chain has TRBV4-2 and TRBJ1-4; the D is unclear. Here the CDR3 DNA reads TGTGCCAGCAGCCAAGACGGGTGGAGTAATGAAAAACTGTTTTTT. Protein sequence: CASSQDGWSNEKLFF.